This T cell receptor beta chain was profiled in a study of T cell responses to AZD1222 COVID-19 vaccine. Looked up from germline, CDR1 is MNHEY and CDR2 is SVGAGI. The V end lost 6 bases, the J end lost 0 bases, and 11 bases lay between the germline ends. The CDR3 runs to 15 residues. The method was immunoSEQ multiplex PCR; TCRdb's version includes in-frame clones alone and lacks a portion of them. The data show some 150,000 clones, with about 93% seen just once and over 1% held by the top ten. The chain joins TRBV6-5 to TRBJ1-4; possible D gene TRBD1, 5 bases. The clonotype originates from an adult in good health. The input for sequencing was peripheral blood, taken on day 0 of AZD1222 vaccination. CDR3 sequence (DNA): TGTGCCAGCAGCCTCAGGGAACCAACTAATGAAAAACTGTTTTTT. This translates into CASSLREPTNEKLFF.